The 6 T cell receptor beta chains below were found in one sample sequenced in a study of early T cells in non-severe SARS-CoV-2 infection. Via MiXCR, TCRdb re-called the 5' RACE reads, giving one row per CDR3 protein. The repertoire has about 64,000 distinct CDR3 sequences, just under 5% of them found once; the top ten carry approximately 5.4%. Sequencing was performed on whole blood. The receptors derive from an adult who was a healthcare worker with PCR-confirmed SARS-CoV-2 infection or an uninfected control (not recorded which).

The table lists this clonotype with a few counts. J is TRBJ1-1 and V is TRBV29-1; D remains ambiguous. The V and J ends lost 5 bases and 12 bases respectively, with 22 bases between them. Germline values: CDR1 SQVTM, CDR2 ANQGSEA. The CDR3 runs 13 residues. CDR3 sequence reads: CSVYVTNTEATFF. CDR3 DNA sequence: TGCAGCGTTTACGTTACGAACACTGAAGCCACTTTCTTT.

This clonotype was recorded many times. The rearrangement uses TRBV20-1 and TRBJ2-1, with D perhaps TRBD2 (6 bases). Trimming took off 1 base at V and 6 bases at J, with 13 bases between the two ends. This CDR3 has 14 amino acids. Per the germline V gene, CDR1 is DFQATT and CDR2 is SNEGSKA (reference sequence). The DNA for the CDR3 is TGCAGTGCTAGAGTAAGGGACTGGGGCAATGAGCAGTTCTTC. It specifies CSARVRDWGNEQFF.

This clonotype was seen more than once but under ten times. The chain recombines TRBV6-4 with TRBJ2-1; 12 nucleotides match TRBD2. This CDR3 has 17 amino acids. The germline CDR1 and CDR2 sequences are MRHNA and SNTAGT. J gave up 8 bases and V 5 bases, and 13 bases lay outside the gene matches. CDR3 sequence reads: CASSLLAGGHRSDEQFF. Here the CDR3 DNA reads TGTGCCAGCAGTCTACTAGCGGGAGGTCACAGGAGTGATGAGCAGTTCTTC.

This clonotype showed up many times. The chain recombines TRBV29-1 with TRBJ2-3; D may be TRBD1 or TRBD2 (5 bases each). V was pared by 3 bases and J by 4 bases, with 8 bases between. Germline CDR1 and CDR2: SQVTM and ANQGSEA. The CDR3 is made up of 12 amino acids. The CDR3 is CSVDGGADTQYF. CDR3 coding DNA: TGCAGCGTTGATGGGGGAGCAGATACGCAGTATTTT.

This clonotype has more than one count but fewer than ten. DNA of the CDR3: TGCGCCAGCAGCCCGGGGGCGCTACAGGGTATTAATCAGCCCCAGCATTTT. Encoded protein: CASSPGALQGINQPQHF. J is TRBJ1-5 and V is TRBV4-1; D possibly corresponds to TRBD1 (6 bases). Trimming removed 4 bases from V and 4 bases from J, with 20 bases in between. The germline CDR1 and CDR2 sequences are MGHRA and YSYEKL. The CDR3 sequence is 17 residues long.

This clonotype was detected only a few times. The chain uses TRBV4-1 and TRBJ2-3; TRBD2 is a possible D gene (6 bases). Germline CDR1 and CDR2: MGHRA and YSYEKL. The V end lost 1 base, the J end lost 4 bases, and 9 bases lay between the germline ends. The CDR3 runs 14 residues. The CDR3 sequence is CASSQGLVADTQYF. CDR3 nucleotide sequence: TGCGCCAGCAGCCAAGGACTAGTCGCAGATACGCAGTATTTT.